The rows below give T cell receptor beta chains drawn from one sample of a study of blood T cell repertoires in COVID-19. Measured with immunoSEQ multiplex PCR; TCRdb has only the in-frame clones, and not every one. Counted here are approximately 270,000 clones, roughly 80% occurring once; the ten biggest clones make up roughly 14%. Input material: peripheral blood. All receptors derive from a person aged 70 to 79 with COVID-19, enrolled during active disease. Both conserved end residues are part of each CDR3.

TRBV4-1,CASSQGGKGNNQPQHF
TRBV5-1,CASSFIPSGSGETQYF
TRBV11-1,CASSFAGGTDTQYF
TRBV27,CASSSGLKGQPQHF
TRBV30,CAWSSGNGGYTF
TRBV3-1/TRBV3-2,CASSQETQAHGYTF
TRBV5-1,CASSFSTGTVNEKLFF
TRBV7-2,CASSQGVVGQPQHF
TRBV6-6,CASSYFAGGDTEAFF
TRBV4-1,CASSQDRGSGNTIYF
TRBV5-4,CAIPGQGPPTGANVLTF
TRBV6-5,CASRGQGWVEKLFF
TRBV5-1,CASSVLAGGETQYF
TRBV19,CASSSTTGVGELFF
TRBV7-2,CASSLRLATDTQYF
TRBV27,CASSLSGGSHEQYF
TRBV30,CAWSLFGAHVLTF
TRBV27,CASSVLGENTEAFF
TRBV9,CASSVRGISGSGGIDTQYF
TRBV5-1,CASSSGTGVEPQHF
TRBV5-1,CASSLDVRREGWTGELFF
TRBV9,CASSVLAGSPSTDTQYF
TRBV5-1,CASSSNRGWDEKLFF
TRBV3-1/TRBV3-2,CASSPQGNYGYTF